These 28 T cell receptor beta chains originate from one sample sequenced in a study of blood T cells in healthy people across ages (dated by TCRdb to between 2014 and 2017). Library preparation employed 5' RACE. The instrument was an Illumina HiSeq 2500. A second PCR of 7 to 11 cycles was run with a J-beta primer mix and a sample-barcoded 5' primer. The raw public data were reprocessed by TCRdb itself: fastp quality trimming at Q25, MiXCR clonotype calling, in-frame beta chains only. Records with the same CDR3 protein are collapsed into one entry carrying the most frequent genes and DNA. Within this sample are about 1.8 million distinct CDR3 sequences, with roughly 52% of them counted one time only. The ten largest clones take up about 2.1% of the sample. The sample consisted of blood. The receptors stem from a woman aged 40 to 50 in good health.

V usage is TRBV4-3 and J usage is TRBJ2-4; D remains ambiguous. The CDR3 sequence is 16 residues long. Germline CDR1 LGHNA, CDR2 YSLEER. V was clipped by 1 base and J by 3 bases, with 13 bases between them. In nucleotides, the CDR3 is TGCGCCAGCAGCCAAGGTCTGCGGACGGACAAAAACATTCAGTACTTC. Its protein is CASSQGLRTDKNIQYF.

A few counts support this clonotype. This chain links TRBV7-9 with TRBJ2-1; 10 nucleotides agree with TRBD1. This CDR3 region has 15 residues. V was clipped by 10 bases and J by 13 bases; unmatched bases: 19. From germline, CDR1 is SEHNR and CDR2 FQNEAQ (reference sequence). The CDR3 region is CATNHRDRGPSLQFF. The CDR3, as DNA: TGTGCCACCAACCACCGGGACAGGGGCCCCTCGTTACAGTTCTTC.

This clonotype was counted a few times. The gene calls are TRBV20-1 and TRBJ2-1; D may correspond to TRBD1 or TRBD2 (6 bases each). V was pared by 4 bases and J by 2 bases, with 9 bases between. CDR1 is DFQATT, CDR2 SNEGSKA, per germline (reference sequence). The CDR3 has 13 amino acids. CDR3 DNA: TGCAGTGCTAAGGGGGGCCCCTACAATGAGCAGTTCTTC. Protein product: CSAKGGPYNEQFF.

The J gene is TRBJ1-1, the V gene TRBV20-1; 7 bases are a match to TRBD1. Looked up from germline, CDR1 is DFQATT and CDR2 is SNEGSKA (reference sequence). Germline trimming cut 5 bases from V and 1 base from J; bases unmatched to any gene: 10. The CDR3 contains 15 residues. CDR3 in amino acids: CSAGPGGTSNTEAFF. CDR3 DNA sequence: TGCAGTGCTGGGCCAGGGGGGACATCGAACACTGAAGCTTTCTTT.

This clonotype was detected only once. The chain is built from TRBV5-4 and TRBJ2-1; 7 bases align to TRBD2. After removal of 0 bases from V and 6 bases from J, the junction contained 6 bases not matched to a gene. The CDR3 runs to 15 residues. The germline CDR1 and CDR2 sequences are SGHNT and YYREEE (reference sequence). CDR3 coding DNA: TGTGCCAGCAGCTTGGATGCGGGAGATTTCAATGAGCAGTTCTTC. Its protein is CASSLDAGDFNEQFF.

This sequence joins TRBV9 and TRBJ1-4, with a weak D call TRBD1 (5 bases). This CDR3 contains 14 residues. The V gene's germline CDR1 is SGDLS and CDR2 YYNGEE. Trimming left V 0 bases short and J 7 bases short, with 10 bases between. The CDR3 bases are TGTGCCAGCAGCGTAGGTGGGGGGTTTGAAAAACTGTTTTTT. Its protein is CASSVGGGFEKLFF.

The chain joins TRBV9 to TRBJ2-7; 11 bases are shared with TRBD1. Germline CDR1 SGDLS, CDR2 YYNGEE. The length of the CDR3 is 14 residues. V was pared by 4 bases and J by 7 bases, with 7 bases of the junction left unmatched. In DNA form, the CDR3 reads TGTGCCAGCAGCACAGGACAGGGGGCGGAGGAGCAGTACTTC. Amino acid sequence: CASSTGQGAEEQYF. Filled out from reference TRBV9 and TRBJ2-7, the complete variable domain reads DSGVTQTPKHLITATGQRVTLRCSPRSGDLSVYWYQQSLDQGLQFLIQYYNGEERAKGNILERFSAQQFPDLHSELNLSSLELGDSALYFCASSTGQGAEEQYFGPGTRLTVT.

V usage is TRBV4-3 and J usage is TRBJ1-2, with D possibly matching TRBD1 (5 bases). V was clipped by 0 bases and J by 2 bases, with 13 bases between them. Germline loops: CDR1 LGHNA, CDR2 YSLEER. The CDR3 runs 16 residues. CDR3 residues: CASSQDKGWTNYGYTF. Here the CDR3 DNA reads TGCGCCAGCAGCCAAGATAAGGGGTGGACCAACTATGGCTACACCTTC.

This clonotype turned up a few times. The V and J genes are TRBV7-2 and TRBJ2-1; D assignment may be TRBD1 or TRBD2 (5 bases each). V lost 2 bases, J lost 14 bases, and 16 bases lay in between. The CDR3 extends over 13 amino acids. The germline gives CDR1 SGHTA, CDR2 FQGNSA. The CDR3 here is CASSLTRDRGEFF. The CDR3 DNA reads TGTGCCAGCAGCTTAACCCGCGACAGAGGGGAGTTCTTC.

The chain is built from TRBV27 and TRBJ2-7, with D possibly being TRBD1 (6 bases). The CDR3 extends over 13 amino acids. In germline, CDR1 is MNHEY, CDR2 SMNVEV (reference sequence). Trimming took 3 bases from V and 4 from J, leaving 10 bases between them. Written as DNA, the CDR3 is TGTGCCAGCAGTTTTGGGACACAGTACGAGCAGTACTTC. It translates to CASSFGTQYEQYF.

This clonotype came up a few times. The V gene is TRBV6-1, the J gene TRBJ2-5; 9 bases agree with TRBD2. The CDR3 is 15 amino acids. Germline CDR1 MNHNS, CDR2 SASEGT. V lost 5 bases, J lost 2 bases, and 6 bases stayed unmatched. Here the CDR3 reads CASSNSGGTQETQYF. The CDR3, as DNA: TGTGCCAGCAGTAACAGCGGGGGGACACAAGAGACCCAGTACTTC.

The CDR3 loop reads CSARDRTSVNNEQFF. In nucleotides, the CDR3 is TGCAGTGCTAGAGATCGGACTAGCGTGAACAATGAGCAGTTCTTC. The chain couples TRBV20-1 to TRBJ2-1; 9 bases map to TRBD2. This CDR3 has 15 amino acids. V dropped 0 bases and J dropped 5; count of bases not matched to a gene: 5. Germline CDR1 is DFQATT and CDR2 is SNEGSKA (reference sequence).

In the case of this clonotype: A read error may account for a junction end that differs from germline. This chain links TRBV25-1 with TRBJ2-7; unclear D gene. The CDR3 loop spans 11 amino acids. The germline V gene has CDR1 MGHDK and CDR2 SYGVNS. CDR3 protein: CANSVVDEQYF. The CDR3 coding sequence is TGTGCCAACAGTGTTGTAGACGAGCAGTACTTC.

The V call is TRBV11-2, the J call TRBJ2-5; a possible D gene is TRBD2 (6 bases). Germline lookup yields CDR1 SGHAT and CDR2 FQNNGV. The CDR3 covers 15 residues. The germline V and J ends were trimmed by 8 bases and 4 bases, with 20 bases remaining between them. The CDR3 sequence: CASSIRGTQGETQYF. The CDR3 nucleotides are TGTGCCAGCTCAATTCGGGGGACCCAAGGAGAGACCCAGTACTTC.

In this sample, this clonotype turned up a few times. The chain links TRBV6-5 to TRBJ2-3; 9 positions agree with TRBD2. Germline V gene lookup returns CDR1 MNHEY and CDR2 SVGAGI. This CDR3 has 15 amino acids. The ends lost 8 bases at V and 1 base at J; junction bases unmatched: 7. The CDR3 region is CASGDPSGGTDTQYF. In DNA, the CDR3 is TGTGCCAGCGGTGACCCTAGCGGGGGCACAGATACGCAGTATTTT.

This clonotype showed up just a few times. The rearrangement joins TRBV28 to TRBJ2-3, with D perhaps given as TRBD1 or TRBD2 (6 bases each). With 6 bases removed from V and 3 bases from J, the gap between germline ends came to 13 bases. CDR3 length equals 14 residues. The germline V gene has CDR1 MDHEN and CDR2 SYDVKM. The CDR3 reads CASRYGGRTDTQYF. CDR3 nucleotides: TGTGCCAGCAGGTATGGGGGGCGTACAGATACGCAGTATTTT. Combining the CDR3 with reference TRBV28 and TRBJ2-3 gives the whole variable domain DVKVTQSSRYLVKRTGEKVFLECVQDMDHENMFWYRQDPGLGLRLIYFSYDVKMKEKGDIPEGYSVSREKKERFSLILESASTNQTSMYLCASRYGGRTDTQYFGPGTRLTVL.

This clonotype appeared a few times. CDR3 residues: CASSSPRTGFEQYF. CDR3 nucleotide sequence: TGTGCCAGCAGTTCACCCCGGACGGGGTTCGAGCAGTACTTC. V usage is TRBV28 and J usage is TRBJ2-7; D might be TRBD2 (5 bases). V was clipped by 4 bases and J by 6 bases, with 16 bases between them. The V gene's germline CDR1 is MDHEN and CDR2 SYDVKM. This CDR3 spans 14 amino acids.

The DNA for the CDR3 is TGTGCCAGCAGCTCCCCGGCCCAGGGGGCAGGGCAGTTCTTC. Translated: CASSSPAQGAGQFF. The V and J genes are TRBV7-6 and TRBJ2-1; 8 bases fit TRBD1. The CDR3 is made up of 14 amino acids. V lost 4 bases to trimming and J lost 12 bases; unmatched junction nucleotides: 11. Per germline, CDR1 SGHVS and CDR2 FNYEAQ.

Turning to this clonotype: Relative to the germline gene, one junction end is altered; a read error may explain this. V is TRBV12-3 or TRBV12-4 and J is TRBJ1-2; 9 bases line up with TRBD1. The CDR3 spans 16 residues. The CDR3 loop is CTSSPPGTGWIYGYTF. For the CDR3, the DNA is TGTACCAGCAGCCCTCCTGGGACAGGGTGGATCTATGGCTACACCTTC.

This clonotype was counted many times. The V gene is TRBV12-3 or TRBV12-4, the J gene TRBJ2-6; 8 positions agree with TRBD1. There are 14 residues in the CDR3. J gave up 4 bases and V 6 bases, and 2 bases lay outside the gene matches. The CDR3 DNA reads TGTGCCAGCAGCACAGGGGGAGGGGCCAACGTCCTGACTTTC. It is translated as CASSTGGGANVLTF.

This clonotype was seen more than once but under ten times. This chain links TRBV5-5 with TRBJ2-1; 9 bases are shared with TRBD2. The CDR3 contains 17 residues. The germline CDR1 and CDR2 sequences are SGHKS and YYEKEE (reference sequence). The J segment lost 5 bases and the V segment lost 3 bases, leaving 12 bases of the junction unmatched. This chain's CDR3 is CASSSYRGLAGHNEQFF. CDR3 sequence (DNA): TGTGCCAGCAGCTCATACAGGGGACTAGCAGGCCACAATGAGCAGTTCTTC. Full variable domain (outside the CDR3, taken from reference TRBV5-5 and TRBJ2-1): DAGVTQSPTHLIKTRGQQVTLRCSPISGHKSVSWYQQVLGQGPQFIFQYYEKEERGRGNFPDRFSARQFPNYSSELNVNALLLGDSALYLCASSSYRGLAGHNEQFFGPGTRLTVL.

This clonotype was observed many times. CDR3 region: CASSQRGGYGYTF. Here the CDR3 DNA reads TGTGCCAGCAGCCAGAGGGGTGGCTATGGCTACACCTTC. The rearrangement joins TRBV7-2 to TRBJ1-2; TRBD1 might be the D (5 bases). Trimming removed 5 bases from V and 4 bases from J, with 11 bases in between. This CDR3 has 13 residues. From germline, CDR1 is SGHTA and CDR2 FQGNSA.

The chain couples TRBV13 to TRBJ1-1; 7 bases match TRBD1. This CDR3 contains 17 residues. Germline-derived CDR1 and CDR2 are PRHDT and FYEKMQ (reference sequence). The junction had 16 bases not matched to a gene; V was cut back by 5 bases and J by 4 bases. The CDR3 DNA sequence: TGTGCCAGCAGCCGATCCCGGGACAGCCTAAGACGCACTGAAGCTTTCTTT. Translated, it gives CASSRSRDSLRRTEAFF.

This clonotype was recorded only once. V is TRBV20-1 and J is TRBJ2-7; D might be TRBD1 or TRBD2, each matching 6 bases. This CDR3 comprises 13 residues. Per the germline V gene, CDR1 is DFQATT and CDR2 is SNEGSKA (reference sequence). Trimming shortened V by 6 bases and J by 6 bases, and 18 bases separated the two germline ends. CDR3 nucleotide sequence: TGCAGTGCCGAGGGGGACTGGGGGCTCGAGCAGTACTTC. Translating gives CSAEGDWGLEQYF.

This chain joins TRBV12-3 or TRBV12-4 and TRBJ1-1; D is ambiguous. V was clipped by 4 bases and J by 1 base, with 13 bases between them. The CDR3 has 15 residues. The CDR3 region has the DNA TGTGCCAGCAGTTCCCTGGAATCTGGGAACACTGAAGCTTTCTTT. Its translation is CASSSLESGNTEAFF.

In its sample, this clonotype was seen a few times. The rearrangement links TRBV4-1 to TRBJ2-5; D may be TRBD2 (6 bases). Germline lookup yields CDR1 MGHRA and CDR2 YSYEKL. V was shortened by 0 bases and J by 5 bases, with 13 bases between the two germline ends. This CDR3 region has 15 residues. The CDR3 coding sequence is TGCGCCAGCAGCCAAGAACCTAGCGTGGGGGAGACCCAGTACTTC. It encodes CASSQEPSVGETQYF.

The CDR3 DNA reads TGCAGCGTTGACCGGGGGGCGAGGAACAATGAGCAGTACTTC. It specifies CSVDRGARNNEQYF. The chain couples TRBV29-1 to TRBJ2-7; tentative D call: TRBD2 (7 bases). This CDR3 contains 14 residues. Germline values: CDR1 SQVTM, CDR2 ANQGSEA. With 3 bases removed from V and 7 bases from J, the gap between germline ends came to 19 bases.

This clonotype was picked up a small number of times. V usage is TRBV20-1 and J usage is TRBJ2-1; 7 bases match TRBD2. Trimming cost V 0 bases and J 8 bases; bases outside gene matches: 10. Germline V gives CDR1 DFQATT, CDR2 SNEGSKA (reference sequence). This CDR3 is 15 amino acids long. CDR3 nucleotide sequence: TGCAGTGCTAGAGATGTACGACTAGCCCCAGATGAGCAGTTCTTC. It yields the protein CSARDVRLAPDEQFF.